Reported below is one T cell receptor (beta chain). The antigen is undetermined. This specimen belongs to a study of T cells in Graves' hyperthyroidism and ophthalmopathy. Findings and limits, study-wide: Most expanded thyroid clonotypes above 0.001 recurred in blood.

Uncontrolled infection, other autoimmune disease, pregnancy or lactation disqualified patients from enrolment. V lost 6 bases and J lost 13; bases outside the gene matches: 3. The CDR3 has 12 amino acids. Germline CDR1 and CDR2: SNHLY and FYNNEI. Amplified regions were TCR beta CDR3 sequences from RNA transcripts. TCR CDR3 underwent first-round RT-PCR with the HTBI primer set. TCRdb passed the multiplex PCR reads through MiXCR, listing each CDR3 protein once. The sample lists around 350,000 distinct CDR3 sequences, roughly 15% seen once, with around a third in the top ten. The V call is TRBV2, the J call TRBJ2-2, with 12 bases aligning to TRBD1. Sequencing was done on a sample of blood. The receptor's source is a young woman with Graves' hyperthyroidism that later progressed to Graves' ophthalmopathy. The CDR3 DNA sequence: TGTGCCAGCAGGGGGGACAGGGGGCCGCTGTTTTTT. This gives the protein CASRGDRGPLFF. Based on the CDR3 plus reference TRBV2 and TRBJ2-2, the full variable domain is EPEVTQTPSHQVTQMGQEVILRCVPISNHLYFYWYRQILGQKVEFLVSFYNNEISEKSEIFDDQFSVERPDGSNFTLKIRSTKLEDSAMYFCASRGDRGPLFFGEGSRLTVL.